This TCR beta chain emerged from a study of blood T cell repertoires in COVID-19. As for the study in general: The United States, Italy and Spain were the sources of the acute and convalescent COVID-19 samples. Sources were T cells, B-cell-depleted T cells, or PBMCs; the material itself was cDNA or gDNA.

The authors' processing: Reference gene primer amplification gave estimated nucleated cell counts. The protocol was immunoSEQ multiplex PCR, while the TCRdb copy is restricted to in-frame clones and leaves out a portion. Clone size and the V and J calls come from that table; the DNA yielded D and trimming. This table holds over 200,000 clones, more than 75% found once. Germline V gene data show CDR1 as SQVTM and CDR2 as ANQGSEA. V lost 6 bases and J lost 6; bases outside the gene matches: 0. This CDR3 is 12 amino acids long. This chain uses TRBV29-1 with TRBJ2-2; 11 bases agree with TRBD1. This clonotype was obtained from a man aged 35-49 years who had recovered from COVID-19. Material for sequencing was peripheral blood. The CDR3 protein is CSVGQGAGELFF. The CDR3 DNA sequence: TGCAGCGTGGGACAGGGGGCCGGGGAGCTGTTTTTT.